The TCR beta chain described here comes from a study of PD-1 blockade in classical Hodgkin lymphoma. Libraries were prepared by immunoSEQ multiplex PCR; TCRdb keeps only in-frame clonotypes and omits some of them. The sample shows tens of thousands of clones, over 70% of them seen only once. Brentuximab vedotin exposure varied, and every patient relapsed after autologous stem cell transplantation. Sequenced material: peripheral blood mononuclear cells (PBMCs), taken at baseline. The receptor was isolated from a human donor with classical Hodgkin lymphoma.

Here the CDR3 reads CAITPDRMRTGELFF. The CDR3 DNA reads TGTGCCATCACCCCGGACAGAATGCGCACCGGGGAGCTGTTTTTT. The chain uses TRBV10-3 and TRBJ2-2, with a tentative D call TRBD1 (6 bases). V was cut by 7 bases and J by 4 bases, with 16 bases left in between. The length of the CDR3 is 15 residues. Germline values: CDR1 ENHRY, CDR2 SYGVKD.